The 32 T cell receptor beta chains below were found in one sample sequenced in a study of T cells in Graves' hyperthyroidism and ophthalmopathy. RNA transcripts gave rise to amplified TCR beta CDR3 regions. RT-PCR in the first round (using the HTBI primer set) targeted the TCR CDR3. Each CDR3 protein gets one entry after TCRdb re-called the multiplex PCR reads with MiXCR. The sample holds about 550,000 distinct CDR3 sequences, under 25% seen once. The sample comprised blood. Every receptor here comes from a man between 18 and 29 years old with Graves' hyperthyroidism.

This rearrangement joins TRBV15 to TRBJ2-5; D might be TRBD1 (6 bases). Between the trimmed V and J ends, which lost 1 base and 3 bases, there was a span of 9 bases. This CDR3 is 14 amino acids long. Germline V gene sequence: CDR1 LNHNV, CDR2 YYDKDF (reference sequence). The CDR3 is CATSRVDRKETQYF. The CDR3 DNA follows: TGTGCCACCAGCAGAGTCGACAGGAAAGAGACCCAGTACTTC.

This rearrangement joins TRBV28 to TRBJ1-2; D gene unclear. Germline CDR1 MDHEN, CDR2 SYDVKM. The V end lost 2 bases, the J end lost 7 bases, and 11 bases lay between the germline ends. The CDR3 totals 13 residues. CDR3 sequence: CASSLRPLPGYTF. CDR3 nucleotides: TGTGCCAGCAGTTTAAGGCCCTTGCCTGGCTACACCTTC.

This clonotype was counted at least ten times. The V call is TRBV6-4, the J call TRBJ2-7, with 7 bases matching TRBD1. The CDR3 is 15 amino acids. V trimming: 6 bases; J trimming: 0 bases; junction bases outside the gene matches: 8. The germline V gene has CDR1 MRHNA and CDR2 SNTAGT. CDR3 DNA sequence: TGTGCCAGCAGACTATGGACAGGAAACTCCTACGAGCAGTACTTC. Its translation: CASRLWTGNSYEQYF.

This clonotype was counted many times. The gene calls are TRBV20-1 and TRBJ1-2; unclear D gene. Germline CDR1 and CDR2: DFQATT and SNEGSKA (reference sequence). The CDR3 covers 17 residues. V was cut by 1 base and J by 0 bases, with 18 bases left in between. The CDR3 spells CSARGIRTDIANYGYTF. The CDR3 nucleotides read TGCAGTGCTAGAGGAATTAGGACCGACATAGCTAACTATGGCTACACCTTC.

Ten or more counts support this clonotype. V and J are TRBV20-1 and TRBJ2-7; 13 bases map to TRBD2. The CDR3 length is 14 residues. Germline CDR1 is DFQATT and CDR2 is SNEGSKA (reference sequence). Trimming removed 2 bases from V and 9 bases from J; junction bases left unmatched: 7. The CDR3 region is CSARTLAGGSGQYF. The CDR3 DNA sequence: TGCAGTGCTAGAACACTAGCGGGGGGGTCCGGGCAGTACTTC.

This clonotype came up many times. The chain has TRBV30 and TRBJ1-1; no firm D call. Germline V gene sequence: CDR1 GTSNPN, CDR2 SVGIG (reference sequence). CDR3 size: 13 residues. V lost 3 bases to trimming and J lost 0 bases, with 8 bases between them. For the CDR3, the DNA is TGTGCCTGGAGGGTAGGATTGAACACTGAAGCTTTCTTT. As protein: CAWRVGLNTEAFF.

V is TRBV18 and J is TRBJ1-6, with D perhaps matching TRBD1 (6 bases). CDR3 size: 15 residues. V lost 2 bases to trimming and J lost 6 bases, with 11 bases between them. Per the germline V gene, CDR1 is KGHSH and CDR2 is LQKENI. The CDR3, as DNA: TGTGCCAGCTCACCAGGACAGTTTTCTAATTCACCCCTCCACTTT. Its protein is CASSPGQFSNSPLHF.

The gene calls are TRBV20-1 and TRBJ2-7; the D is unclear. V lost 5 bases to trimming and J lost 6 bases, with 8 bases between them. In germline, CDR1 is DFQATT, CDR2 SNEGSKA (reference sequence). This CDR3 has 10 amino acids. CDR3 in amino acids: CSAADGEQYF. The CDR3 nucleotides are TGCAGTGCTGCGGACGGCGAGCAGTACTTC.

This chain uses TRBV4-3 with TRBJ2-2; D tentatively reads TRBD1 or TRBD2 (5 bases each). Germline V gives CDR1 LGHNA, CDR2 YSLEER. CDR3 length: 14 residues. Trimming removed 1 base from V and 7 bases from J, with 10 bases in between. CDR3 DNA: TGCGCCAGCAGCCAAGGGGGGAGCGGCGGGGAGCTGTTTTTT. Translation: CASSQGGSGGELFF.

This clonotype was observed a handful of times. This chain connects TRBV30 to TRBJ2-7; 7 bases align to TRBD1. The CDR3 length is 12 residues. The germline CDR1 and CDR2 sequences are GTSNPN and SVGIG (reference sequence). V lost 0 bases, J lost 5 bases, and 1 base stayed unmatched. CDR3 sequence: CAWSVGGDEQYF. Here the CDR3 DNA reads TGTGCCTGGAGTGTAGGGGGCGACGAGCAGTACTTC.

At least ten counts were recorded for this clonotype. V gene TRBV2 combines with J gene TRBJ1-2; D not certain. CDR1 and CDR2 (germline): SNHLY, FYNNEI. The CDR3 extends over 15 amino acids. V shed 0 bases and J shed 3 bases, with 11 bases lying between them. The CDR3 coding sequence is TGTGCCAGCAGTGAAGCGATTAGTCCCTACTATGGCTACACCTTC. This sequence encodes CASSEAISPYYGYTF.

This clonotype turned up a few times. V gene TRBV4-1 combines with J gene TRBJ1-1; TRBD1 matches 8 bases. V lost 0 bases, J lost 0 bases, and 6 bases stayed unmatched. CDR1 MGHRA and CDR2 YSYEKL come from the germline V gene. This CDR3 contains 17 residues. DNA of the CDR3: TGCGCCAGCAGCCAAGATCGGGCAGGGGGCATGAACACTGAAGCTTTCTTT. Its translation is CASSQDRAGGMNTEAFF.

V is TRBV19 and J is TRBJ1-1; maybe TRBD1 (6 bases). The V gene lost 1 base and the J gene lost 1 base, with 25 bases spanning the gap. In germline, CDR1 is LNHDA, CDR2 SQIVND (reference sequence). CDR3 length: 20 amino acids. Here the CDR3 reads CASSIGRLIWDKGGNTEAFF. The CDR3 region has the DNA TGTGCCAGTAGTATAGGTCGTTTGATATGGGACAAAGGGGGGAACACTGAAGCTTTCTTT.

This clonotype appeared many times. The rearrangement joins TRBV4-1 to TRBJ1-1; D uncertain. Trimming removed 3 bases from V and 0 bases from J, with 8 bases in between. The V gene's germline CDR1 is MGHRA and CDR2 YSYEKL. The CDR3 runs 14 residues. The CDR3: CASSQGVVNTEAFF. The CDR3, as DNA: TGCGCCAGCAGCCAGGGAGTAGTGAACACTGAAGCTTTCTTT.

This clonotype was picked up many times. A read error may produce the germline difference seen at one junction end. The chain joins TRBV28 to TRBJ2-7; D not resolved. This CDR3 contains 15 residues. Germline CDR1 is MDHEN and CDR2 is SYDVKM. CDR3 sequence reads: CASSRYDKLSYDQYF. CDR3 DNA sequence: TGTGCCAGCAGCCGTTATGACAAGTTGTCCTACGATCAGTACTTC.

The table lists this clonotype with many counts. The rearrangement joins TRBV28 to TRBJ2-7; perhaps TRBD1 as D (6 bases). The V end lost 6 bases, the J end lost 0 bases, and 18 bases lay between the germline ends. Germline lookup yields CDR1 MDHEN and CDR2 SYDVKM. The CDR3 is 16 amino acids. The CDR3 DNA is TGTGCCAGCAGCCTCTCCCCGGACAGAGACTCCTACGAGCAGTACTTC. It yields the protein CASSLSPDRDSYEQYF.

In its sample, this clonotype was seen many times. This CDR3 reads CASKGQENTEAFF. The CDR3 DNA follows: TGCGCCAGCAAAGGGCAGGAGAACACTGAAGCTTTCTTT. The genes are TRBV5-1 and TRBJ1-1; D is uncertain. The V end lost 6 bases, the J end lost 1 base, and 10 bases lay between the germline ends. This CDR3 region has 13 residues. CDR1 is SGHRS, CDR2 YFSETQ, per germline.

This clonotype was observed many times. J is TRBJ2-7 and V is TRBV20-1; D gene ambiguous. The V gene's germline CDR1 is DFQATT and CDR2 SNEGSKA (reference sequence). The V end was cut by 4 bases, the J end by 7 bases, with 23 bases between. This CDR3 is 15 amino acids long. The CDR3 coding sequence is TGCAGTGCTATTGCCGGGCATGTTTACCCTGGGGAGCAGTACTTC. It encodes CSAIAGHVYPGEQYF.

At least ten counts were recorded for this clonotype. The gene calls are TRBV6-4 and TRBJ1-1; 7 nucleotides agree with TRBD1. V lost 6 bases to trimming and J lost 1 base; unmatched junction nucleotides: 5. Germline V gene sequence: CDR1 MRHNA, CDR2 SNTAGT. This CDR3 spans 14 amino acids. The CDR3 DNA sequence: TGTGCCAGCAGGCTCCGACAGGGGAACACTGAAGCTTTCTTT. This translates into CASRLRQGNTEAFF.

This clonotype appeared a few times. The chain is built from TRBV5-1 and TRBJ1-6, with a tentative D call TRBD1 (5 bases). Germline CDR1 and CDR2: SGHRS and YFSETQ. V shed 5 bases and J shed 5 bases, with 20 bases lying between them. The CDR3 runs 17 residues. CDR3 region: CASSTAIGTDDNSPLHF. Written as DNA, the CDR3 is TGCGCCAGCAGTACCGCCATTGGGACCGATGATAATTCACCCCTCCACTTT.

There are a few counts of this clonotype. The rearrangement links TRBV19 to TRBJ1-5; D uncertain. Germline values: CDR1 LNHDA, CDR2 SQIVND (reference sequence). With 4 bases removed from V and 0 bases from J, the gap between germline ends came to 10 bases. The CDR3 contains 15 residues. The CDR3 DNA reads TGTGCCAGTAGTACCCACCGGGATAGCAATCAGCCCCAGCATTTT. Amino acid sequence: CASSTHRDSNQPQHF.

This clonotype was seen a handful of times. The J gene is TRBJ1-1, the V gene TRBV6-1, with unresolved D. Germline V gene sequence: CDR1 MNHNS, CDR2 SASEGT. The CDR3 covers 12 residues. Trimming cost V 5 bases and J 7 bases, with 11 bases left between them. This chain's CDR3 is CASSPGVFEAFF. In DNA, the CDR3 is TGTGCCAGCAGTCCTGGGGTGTTTGAAGCTTTCTTT.

This chain uses TRBV2 with TRBJ2-5; 9 nucleotides line up with TRBD1. The germline V gene encodes CDR1 SNHLY and CDR2 FYNNEI. The V gene end was trimmed by 7 bases and the J gene end by 5 bases; junction bases not matched to a gene: 14. The CDR3 loop spans 16 amino acids. CDR3: CASNLQGAQGGETQYF. The CDR3 region has the DNA TGTGCCAGCAACTTACAGGGGGCGCAGGGCGGGGAGACCCAGTACTTC.

This clonotype was picked up one time. The chain employs TRBV20-1 and TRBJ2-7; 7 positions match TRBD1. The CDR3 extends over 15 amino acids. Germline V gene sequence: CDR1 DFQATT, CDR2 SNEGSKA (reference sequence). V trimming: 4 bases; J trimming: 1 base; junction bases outside the gene matches: 10. CDR3 nucleotides: TGCAGTGCTAACTTGGGGGACAGCCTATCCTACGAGCAGTACTTC. Translating it yields CSANLGDSLSYEQYF.

The chain carries TRBV6-2 or TRBV6-3 and TRBJ2-3, with 8 nucleotides matching TRBD2. The CDR3 spans 18 residues. The V segment lost 2 bases and the J segment 0 bases; nucleotides outside the gene matches: 10. The V gene's germline CDR1 is MNHEY and CDR2 SVGEGT. This chain's CDR3 is CASSYPPLLAASTDTQYF. The CDR3 nucleotides read TGTGCCAGCAGTTACCCCCCCTTACTAGCGGCTAGCACAGATACGCAGTATTTT.

This clonotype was recorded at least ten times. The chain is built from TRBV6-5 and TRBJ1-2; the D gene is possibly TRBD1 (5 bases). The CDR3 extends over 13 amino acids. CDR1 and CDR2 from the germline V gene are MNHEY and SVGAGI. Trimming removed 7 bases at V and 4 bases at J, with 13 bases between. The DNA of the CDR3 is TGTGCCAGCATGCCTTTGACAGTCTATGGCTACACCTTC. Protein: CASMPLTVYGYTF.

This clonotype was found many times. CDR3 nucleotides: TGTGCCTGGAGGGAGTGGCGGGGAAAAGAGACCCAGTACTTC. It translates to CAWREWRGKETQYF. The gene calls are TRBV30 and TRBJ2-5, with D maybe TRBD2 (6 bases). Trimming pared 3 bases from V and 3 bases from J, leaving 14 bases between. The CDR3 totals 14 residues. Germline V gene lookup returns CDR1 GTSNPN and CDR2 SVGIG (reference sequence).

This clonotype came up a few times. The chain employs TRBV4-1 and TRBJ1-1, with TRBD1 identical over 9 bases. Looked up from germline, CDR1 is MGHRA and CDR2 is YSYEKL. There are 14 residues in the CDR3. After removal of 1 base from V and 6 bases from J, the junction contained 3 bases not matched to a gene. Written as DNA, the CDR3 is TGCGCCAGCAGCCAAGGACAGGGGGTTTCTGAAGCTTTCTTT. Translating it yields CASSQGQGVSEAFF.

The chain has TRBV12-5 and TRBJ1-1, with 7 bases fitting TRBD1. CDR3 size: 15 residues. The junction had 6 bases not matched to a gene; V was cut back by 3 bases and J by 2 bases. Germline-derived CDR1 and CDR2 are LGHNT and FRNRAP. The CDR3 DNA is TGTGCTAGTGGTTTATACCGACAGGGCAACACTGAAGCTTTCTTT. Its translation: CASGLYRQGNTEAFF.

In this sample, this clonotype turned up a few times. The chain joins TRBV18 to TRBJ2-7; TRBD2 is a possible D gene (6 bases). This CDR3 comprises 16 residues. The germline V gene encodes CDR1 KGHSH and CDR2 LQKENI. The V end lost 6 bases, the J end lost 3 bases, and 21 bases lay between the germline ends. The CDR3 DNA follows: TGTGCCAGCTCCCGCCGGGACTGGGGCGACTACTACGAGCAGTACTTC. This codes for CASSRRDWGDYYEQYF.

This clonotype appeared many times. The V gene is TRBV28, the J gene TRBJ1-2; tentative D call: TRBD1 (5 bases). V was trimmed by 2 bases and J by 4 bases, leaving 11 bases between them. The CDR3 is 14 residues long. Germline CDR1 reads MDHEN; CDR2 reads SYDVKM. The CDR3: CASSLGGKVYGYTF. Here the CDR3 DNA reads TGTGCCAGCAGTTTAGGGGGGAAGGTCTATGGCTACACCTTC.

Note on this clonotype: This may arise from a read error, as a much more abundant clone is one base away. The rearrangement uses TRBV7-2 and TRBJ2-7; D possibly corresponds to TRBD1 (6 bases). Germline V CDR1 and CDR2: SGHTA, FQGNSA. The CDR3 loop spans 13 amino acids. V gave up 11 bases and J gave up 1 base, with 15 bases separating them. The CDR3: CACTRTVSYEQYF. CDR3 in DNA: TGTGCCTGCACCCGGACAGTATCCTACGAGCAGTACTTC.